The 2 T cell receptor beta chains presented below share a single source sample, sequenced in a study of T cell repertoires in cytomegalovirus infection. MiXCR, applied by TCRdb to the reads, yields one record per CDR3 protein. The sample records approximately 74,000 distinct CDR3 sequences, about 37% being singletons. Their target antigens are unknown. This specimen was CD8+ T cells from cultured PBMCs, taken from culture after CMV antigen stimulation. Source of these receptors: a human donor in good health (CMV status not recorded). Some clones in this sample may be carry-over from other donors' samples.

This clonotype turned up a few times. The gene calls are TRBV7-2 and TRBJ1-6; no clear D gene. V lost 4 bases and J 13 bases, leaving 8 bases between the germline ends. The CDR3 runs to 11 residues. The V gene's germline CDR1 is SGHTA and CDR2 FQGNSA. The CDR3 DNA reads TGTGCCAGCAGCTCAGGCGAGCCCCTCCACTTT. Amino acid sequence: CASSSGEPLHF.

This clonotype was seen at least ten times. The V call is TRBV7-2, the J call TRBJ1-1; D is possibly TRBD1 (5 bases). V was trimmed by 0 bases and J by 7 bases, leaving 12 bases between them. The CDR3 spans 14 residues. Germline CDR1 reads SGHTA; CDR2 reads FQGNSA. The CDR3 spells CASSLARAGYEAFF. In DNA, the CDR3 is TGTGCCAGCAGCTTAGCGAGGGCAGGGTATGAAGCTTTCTTT.